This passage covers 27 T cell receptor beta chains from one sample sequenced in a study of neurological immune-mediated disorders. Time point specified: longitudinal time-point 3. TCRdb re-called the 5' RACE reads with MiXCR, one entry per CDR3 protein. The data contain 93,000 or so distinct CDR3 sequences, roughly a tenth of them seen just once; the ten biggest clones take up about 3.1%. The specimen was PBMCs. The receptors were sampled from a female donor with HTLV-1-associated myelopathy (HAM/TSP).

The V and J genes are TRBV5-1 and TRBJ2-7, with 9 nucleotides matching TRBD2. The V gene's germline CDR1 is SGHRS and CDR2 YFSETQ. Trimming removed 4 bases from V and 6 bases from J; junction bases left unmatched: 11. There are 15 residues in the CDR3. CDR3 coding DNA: TGCGCCAGCAGCGAGAGCGGGGGGCCCCAGGCCGAGCAGTACTTC. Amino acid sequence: CASSESGGPQAEQYF.

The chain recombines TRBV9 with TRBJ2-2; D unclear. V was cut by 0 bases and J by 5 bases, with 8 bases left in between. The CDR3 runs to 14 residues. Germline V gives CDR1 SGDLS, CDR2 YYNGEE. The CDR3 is CASSVEGFTGELFF. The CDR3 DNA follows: TGTGCCAGCAGCGTAGAAGGGTTTACCGGGGAGCTGTTTTTT. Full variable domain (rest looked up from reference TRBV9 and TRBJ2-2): DSGVTQTPKHLITATGQRVTLRCSPRSGDLSVYWYQQSLDQGLQFLIQYYNGEERAKGNILERFSAQQFPDLHSELNLSSLELGDSALYFCASSVEGFTGELFFGEGSRLTVL.

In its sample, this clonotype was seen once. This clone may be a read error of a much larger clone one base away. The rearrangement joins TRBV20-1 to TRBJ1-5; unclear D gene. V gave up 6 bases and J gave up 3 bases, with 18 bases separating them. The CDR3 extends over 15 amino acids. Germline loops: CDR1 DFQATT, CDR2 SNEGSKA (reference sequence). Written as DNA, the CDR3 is TGCAGTGCCCCTGCGCAGGTAGGATTCAATCAGCCCCAGCATTTT. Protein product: CSAPAQVGFNQPQHF.

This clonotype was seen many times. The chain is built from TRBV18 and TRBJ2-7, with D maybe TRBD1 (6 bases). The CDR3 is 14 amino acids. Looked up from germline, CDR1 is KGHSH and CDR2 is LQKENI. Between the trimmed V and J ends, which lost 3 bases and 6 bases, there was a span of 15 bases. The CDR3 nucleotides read TGTGCCAGCTCACCGGGACAAATCCCCGTCGAGCAGTACTTC. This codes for CASSPGQIPVEQYF.

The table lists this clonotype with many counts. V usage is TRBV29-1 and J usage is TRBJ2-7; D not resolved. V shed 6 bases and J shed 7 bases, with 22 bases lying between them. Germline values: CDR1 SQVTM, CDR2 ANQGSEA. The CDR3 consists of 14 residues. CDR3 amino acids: CSVKKLTGLGEQYF. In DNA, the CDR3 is TGCAGCGTAAAAAAGCTAACCGGGCTGGGAGAGCAGTACTTC.

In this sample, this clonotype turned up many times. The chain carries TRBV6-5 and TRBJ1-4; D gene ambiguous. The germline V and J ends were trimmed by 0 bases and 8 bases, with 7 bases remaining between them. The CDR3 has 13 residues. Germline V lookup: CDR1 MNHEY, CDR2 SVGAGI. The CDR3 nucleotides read TGTGCCAGCAGTTACTCGAATGGGGAAAAACTGTTTTTT. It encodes CASSYSNGEKLFF.

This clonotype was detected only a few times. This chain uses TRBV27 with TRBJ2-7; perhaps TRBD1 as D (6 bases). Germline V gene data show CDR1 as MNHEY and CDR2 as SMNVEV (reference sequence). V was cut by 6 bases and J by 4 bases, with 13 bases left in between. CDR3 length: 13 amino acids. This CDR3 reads CASRSTGTYEQYF. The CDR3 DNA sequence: TGTGCCAGCAGATCGACCGGGACATACGAGCAGTACTTC.

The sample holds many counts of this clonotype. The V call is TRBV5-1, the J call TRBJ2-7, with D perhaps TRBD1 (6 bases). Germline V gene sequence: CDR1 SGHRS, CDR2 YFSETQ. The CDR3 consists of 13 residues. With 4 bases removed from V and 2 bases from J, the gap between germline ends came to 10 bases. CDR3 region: CASSRTGTYEQYF. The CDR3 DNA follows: TGCGCCAGCAGCCGCACAGGGACCTACGAGCAGTACTTC.

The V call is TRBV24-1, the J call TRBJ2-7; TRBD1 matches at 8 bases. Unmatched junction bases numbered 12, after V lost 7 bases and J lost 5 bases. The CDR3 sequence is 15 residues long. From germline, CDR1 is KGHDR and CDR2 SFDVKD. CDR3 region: CATRGSGQGADEQYF. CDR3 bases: TGTGCCACCAGGGGGTCTGGTCAGGGGGCGGACGAGCAGTACTTC.

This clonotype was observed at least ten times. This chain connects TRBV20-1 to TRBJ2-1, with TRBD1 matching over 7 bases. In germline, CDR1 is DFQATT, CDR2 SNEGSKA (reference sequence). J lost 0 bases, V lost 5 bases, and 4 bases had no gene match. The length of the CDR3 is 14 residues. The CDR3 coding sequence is TGCAGTGCTTCACAGGGGCTCTCCTACAATGAGCAGTTCTTC. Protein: CSASQGLSYNEQFF.

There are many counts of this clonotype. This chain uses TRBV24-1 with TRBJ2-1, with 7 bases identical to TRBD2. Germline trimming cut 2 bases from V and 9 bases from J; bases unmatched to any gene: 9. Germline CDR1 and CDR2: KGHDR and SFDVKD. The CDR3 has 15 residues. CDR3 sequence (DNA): TGTGCCACCAGTGATTCTGACAGCGGGAATGGTGAGCAGTTCTTC. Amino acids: CATSDSDSGNGEQFF.

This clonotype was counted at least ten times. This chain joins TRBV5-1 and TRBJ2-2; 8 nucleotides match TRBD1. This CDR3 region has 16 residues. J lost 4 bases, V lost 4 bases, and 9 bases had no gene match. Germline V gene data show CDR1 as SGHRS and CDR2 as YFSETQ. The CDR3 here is CASSPLQGAATGELFF. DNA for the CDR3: TGCGCCAGCAGCCCGCTTCAGGGGGCGGCCACCGGGGAGCTGTTTTTT.

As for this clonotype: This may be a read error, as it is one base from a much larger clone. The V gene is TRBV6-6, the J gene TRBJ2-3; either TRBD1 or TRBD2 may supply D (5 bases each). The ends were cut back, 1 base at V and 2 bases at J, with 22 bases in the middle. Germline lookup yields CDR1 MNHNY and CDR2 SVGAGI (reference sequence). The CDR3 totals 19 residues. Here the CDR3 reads CASSYLRNLWDPATDTQYF. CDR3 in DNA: TGTGCCAGCAGTTACTTGAGAAACCTTTGGGACCCGGCCACAGATACGCAGTATTTT.

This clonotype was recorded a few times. CDR3 loop: CASSLVTRGAPYEQYF. The CDR3 bases are TGCGCCAGCAGCTTGGTTACGCGGGGGGCGCCCTACGAGCAGTACTTC. V and J are TRBV5-1 and TRBJ2-7; 8 bases agree with TRBD2. The CDR3 runs to 16 residues. Germline V gene sequence: CDR1 SGHRS, CDR2 YFSETQ. The trim removed 0 bases at V and 2 bases at J, leaving 7 bases unmatched. Drawing the rest from reference TRBV5-1 and TRBJ2-7, the complete variable domain is KAGVTQTPRYLIKTRGQQVTLSCSPISGHRSVSWYQQTPGQGLQFLFEYFSETQRNKGNFPGRFSGRQFSNSRSEMNVSTLELGDSALYLCASSLVTRGAPYEQYFGPGTRLTVT.

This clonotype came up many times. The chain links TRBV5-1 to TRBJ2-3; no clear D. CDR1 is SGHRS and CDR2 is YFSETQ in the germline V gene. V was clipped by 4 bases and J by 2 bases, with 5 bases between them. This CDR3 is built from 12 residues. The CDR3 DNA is TGCGCCAGCAGCACGCCCACAGATACGCAGTATTTT. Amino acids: CASSTPTDTQYF.

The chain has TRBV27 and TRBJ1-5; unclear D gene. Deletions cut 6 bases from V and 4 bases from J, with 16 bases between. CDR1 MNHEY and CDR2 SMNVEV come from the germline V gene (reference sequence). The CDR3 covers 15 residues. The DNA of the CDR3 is TGTGCCAGCAGGGAGACCAGAGCAACAAATCAGCCCCAGCATTTT. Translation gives CASRETRATNQPQHF.

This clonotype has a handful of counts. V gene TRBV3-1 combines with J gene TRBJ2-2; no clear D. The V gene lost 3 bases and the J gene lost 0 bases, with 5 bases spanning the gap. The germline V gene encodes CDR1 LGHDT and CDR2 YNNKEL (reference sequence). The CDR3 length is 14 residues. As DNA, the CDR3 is TGTGCCAGCAGCCAGCGAGCGAACACCGGGGAGCTGTTTTTT. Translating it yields CASSQRANTGELFF.

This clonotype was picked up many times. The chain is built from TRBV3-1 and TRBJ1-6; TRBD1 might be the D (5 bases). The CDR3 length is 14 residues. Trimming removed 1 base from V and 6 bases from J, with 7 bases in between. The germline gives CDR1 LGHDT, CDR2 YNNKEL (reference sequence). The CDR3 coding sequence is TGTGCCAGCAGCCAAGGGGGGTTTAATTCACCCCTCCACTTT. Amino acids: CASSQGGFNSPLHF. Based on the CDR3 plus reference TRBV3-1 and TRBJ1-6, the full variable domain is DTAVSQTPKYLVTQMGNDKSIKCEQNLGHDTMYWYKQDSKKFLKIMFSYNNKELIINETVPNRFSPKSPDKAHLNLHINSLELGDSAVYFCASSQGGFNSPLHFGNGTRLTVT.

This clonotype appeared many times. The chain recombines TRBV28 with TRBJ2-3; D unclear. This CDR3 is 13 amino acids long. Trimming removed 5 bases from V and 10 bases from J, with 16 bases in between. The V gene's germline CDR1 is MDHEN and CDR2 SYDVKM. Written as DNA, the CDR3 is TGTGCCAGCAGTCTCCTGACGGAACGGGCGCAGTATTTT. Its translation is CASSLLTERAQYF.

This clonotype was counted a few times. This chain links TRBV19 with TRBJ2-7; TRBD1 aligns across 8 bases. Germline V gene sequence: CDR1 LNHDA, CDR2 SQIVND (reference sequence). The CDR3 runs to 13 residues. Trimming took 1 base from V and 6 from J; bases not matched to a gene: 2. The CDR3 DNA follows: TGTGCCAGTAGTATAGGCGACAGGGGCGAGCAGTACTTC. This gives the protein CASSIGDRGEQYF.

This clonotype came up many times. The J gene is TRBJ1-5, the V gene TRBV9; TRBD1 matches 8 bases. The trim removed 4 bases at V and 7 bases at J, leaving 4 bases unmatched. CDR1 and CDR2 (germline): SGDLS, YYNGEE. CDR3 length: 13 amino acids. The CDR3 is CASSTTGGQPQHF. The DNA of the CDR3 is TGTGCCAGCAGCACAACAGGGGGACAGCCCCAGCATTTT.

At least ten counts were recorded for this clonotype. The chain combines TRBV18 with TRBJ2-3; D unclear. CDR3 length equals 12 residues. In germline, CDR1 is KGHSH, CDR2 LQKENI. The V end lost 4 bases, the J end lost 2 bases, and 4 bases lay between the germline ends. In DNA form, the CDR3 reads TGTGCCAGCTCACGGGACACAGATACGCAGTATTTT. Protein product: CASSRDTDTQYF.

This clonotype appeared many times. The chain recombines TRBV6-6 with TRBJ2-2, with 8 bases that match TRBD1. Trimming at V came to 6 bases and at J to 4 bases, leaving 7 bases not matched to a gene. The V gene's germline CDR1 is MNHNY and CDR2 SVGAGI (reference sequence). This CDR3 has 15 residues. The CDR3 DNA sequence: TGTGCCAGCAGCCCGGACAGGGCGGGCACCGGGGAGCTGTTTTTT. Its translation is CASSPDRAGTGELFF.

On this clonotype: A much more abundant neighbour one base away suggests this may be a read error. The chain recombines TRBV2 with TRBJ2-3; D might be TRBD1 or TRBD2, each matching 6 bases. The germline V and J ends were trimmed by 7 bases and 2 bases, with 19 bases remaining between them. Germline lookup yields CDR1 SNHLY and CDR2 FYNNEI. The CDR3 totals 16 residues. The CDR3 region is CASNQLGGLDTDTQYF. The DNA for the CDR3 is TGTGCCAGCAATCAGCTGGGGGGCCTTGACACAGATACGCAGTATTTT.

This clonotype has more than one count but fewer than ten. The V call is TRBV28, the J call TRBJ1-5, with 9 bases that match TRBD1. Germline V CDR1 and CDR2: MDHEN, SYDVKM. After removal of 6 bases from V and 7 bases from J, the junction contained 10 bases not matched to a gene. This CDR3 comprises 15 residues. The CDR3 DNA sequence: TGTGCCAGCAGGACCCGGGACAGGGTTTCGCAGCCCCAGCATTTT. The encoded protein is CASRTRDRVSQPQHF.

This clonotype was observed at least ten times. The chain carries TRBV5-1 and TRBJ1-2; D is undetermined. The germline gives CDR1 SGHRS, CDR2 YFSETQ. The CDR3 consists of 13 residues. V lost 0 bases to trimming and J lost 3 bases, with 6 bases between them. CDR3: CASSLGRDYGYTF. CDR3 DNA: TGCGCCAGCAGCTTGGGGCGAGACTATGGCTACACCTTC. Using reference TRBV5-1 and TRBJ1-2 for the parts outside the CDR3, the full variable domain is KAGVTQTPRYLIKTRGQQVTLSCSPISGHRSVSWYQQTPGQGLQFLFEYFSETQRNKGNFPGRFSGRQFSNSRSEMNVSTLELGDSALYLCASSLGRDYGYTFGSGTRLTVV.

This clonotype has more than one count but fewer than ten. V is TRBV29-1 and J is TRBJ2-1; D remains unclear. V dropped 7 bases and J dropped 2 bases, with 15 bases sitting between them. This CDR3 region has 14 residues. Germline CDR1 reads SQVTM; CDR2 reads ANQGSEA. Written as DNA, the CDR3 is TGCAGCGCCCTTCGACGGCCTCCCTACAATGAGCAGTTCTTC. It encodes CSALRRPPYNEQFF.